This passage covers 21 T cell receptor beta chains from one sample sequenced in a study of blood T cell repertoires in COVID-19 (dated by TCRdb to the early 2020s). The library was obtained by the immunoSEQ multiplex PCR assay. Held by TCRdb, this immuneACCESS table contains in-frame sequences only and omits some clones. Under half of the omission traces to an unresolved V gene where checked; the cause of the rest is unknown. The sample profile shows 150,000 to 200,000 clones; about 88% of them were found once. Roughly 25% of the sample comes from the top ten. The source material was peripheral blood. The receptors here all came from a man in his 60s with acute or convalescent COVID-19.

The chain has TRBV5-1 and TRBJ2-7; TRBD2 matches at 8 bases. V shed 0 bases and J 2 bases; nucleotides not matched to a gene: 4. This CDR3 region has 15 residues. Germline-derived CDR1 and CDR2 are SGHRS and YFSETQ. CDR3: CASSLELADPYEQYF. The CDR3 DNA sequence: TGCGCCAGCAGCTTGGAACTAGCGGACCCCTACGAGCAGTACTTC. The entire variable domain, with the rest obtained from reference TRBV5-1 and TRBJ2-7, is as follows: KAGVTQTPRYLIKTRGQQVTLSCSPISGHRSVSWYQQTPGQGLQFLFEYFSETQRNKGNFPGRFSGRQFSNSRSEMNVSTLELGDSALYLCASSLELADPYEQYFGPGTRLTVT.

The CDR3, as DNA: TGTGCCAGTAGCCCCGGGACAGGGGGCCGGTACGAGCAGTACTTC. Protein product: CASSPGTGGRYEQYF. V gene TRBV19 combines with J gene TRBJ2-7; 12 nucleotides align to TRBD1. CDR1 and CDR2 (germline): LNHDA, SQIVND (reference sequence). The CDR3 is made up of 15 amino acids. With V trimmed by 6 bases and J by 4 bases, 7 bases remained unmatched.

CDR3 DNA: TGTGCCACCAGCCAGACAGGGATTCAGCCCCAGCATTTT. This translates into CATSQTGIQPQHF. This sequence joins TRBV15 and TRBJ1-5; 7 nucleotides line up with TRBD1. The V segment lost 5 bases and the J segment 6 bases; nucleotides outside the gene matches: 4. This CDR3 comprises 13 residues. In germline, CDR1 is LNHNV, CDR2 YYDKDF (reference sequence). Looking up the rest from reference TRBV15 and TRBJ1-5 gives the full variable domain: DAMVIQNPRYQVTQFGKPVTLSCSQTLNHNVMYWYQQKSSQAPKLLFHYYDKDFNNEADTPDNFQSRRPNTSFCFLDIRSPGLGDTAMYLCATSQTGIQPQHFGDGTRLSIL.

The chain carries TRBV5-6 and TRBJ2-2; 7 bases fit TRBD2. The CDR3 is made up of 13 amino acids. With V trimmed by 9 bases and J by 2 bases, 4 bases remained unmatched. The germline gives CDR1 SGHDT, CDR2 YYEEEE. CDR3 sequence: CATAGANTGELFF. CDR3 DNA sequence: TGTGCCACGGCGGGAGCTAACACCGGGGAGCTGTTTTTT. The complete variable domain, with remaining parts taken from reference TRBV5-6 and TRBJ2-2, reads DAGVTQSPTHLIKTRGQQVTLRCSPKSGHDTVSWYQQALGQGPQFIFQYYEEEERQRGNFPDRFSGHQFPNYSSELNVNALLLGDSALYLCATAGANTGELFFGEGSRLTVL.

The V gene is TRBV5-1, the J gene TRBJ2-7; 9 nucleotides align to TRBD2. V gave up 8 bases and J gave up 3 bases; unmatched junction bases: 9. From germline, CDR1 is SGHRS and CDR2 YFSETQ. The CDR3 loop spans 14 amino acids. CDR3 loop: CASRETSGGYEQYF. DNA for the CDR3: TGCGCCAGTAGGGAGACTAGCGGAGGCTACGAGCAGTACTTC.

Concerning this clone itself: Different DNA sequences within this sample yield the same CDR3. The V call is TRBV2, the J call TRBJ1-5; D uncertain. Germline loops: CDR1 SNHLY, CDR2 FYNNEI. Between the trimmed V and J ends, which lost 4 bases and 1 base, there was a span of 8 bases. This CDR3 contains 14 residues. This CDR3 reads CASSGDSSNQPQHF. CDR3 nucleotide sequence: TGTGCCAGCAGTGGAGATTCCAGCAATCAGCCCCAGCATTTT.

A remark on this clone: Additional DNA sequences in this sample encode the identical CDR3. The rearrangement uses TRBV5-5 and TRBJ1-5, with 10 bases lining up with TRBD1. V gave up 0 bases and J gave up 4 bases; unmatched junction bases: 1. The CDR3 extends over 15 amino acids. Germline CDR1 and CDR2: SGHKS and YYEKEE (reference sequence). CDR3 sequence (DNA): TGTGCCAGCAGCTTGGGGACAGGGGGGAATCAGCCCCAGCATTTT. Translated, it gives CASSLGTGGNQPQHF.

This sequence joins TRBV30 and TRBJ1-2, with 9 bases fitting TRBD1. The CDR3 is made up of 12 amino acids. The germline gives CDR1 GTSNPN, CDR2 SVGIG (reference sequence). The junction had 5 bases not matched to a gene; V was cut back by 8 bases and J by 4 bases. CDR3 bases: TGTGCCGTGGGACAGGGCCTCTATGGCTACACCTTC. It is translated as CAVGQGLYGYTF. The variable domain in full, with the rest retrieved from reference TRBV30 and TRBJ1-2, is SQTIHQWPATLVQPVGSPLSLECTVEGTSNPNLYWYRQAAGRGLQLLFYSVGIGQISSEVPQNLSASRPQDRQFILSSKKLLLSDSGFYLCAVGQGLYGYTFGSGTRLTVV.

V gene TRBV5-8 combines with J gene TRBJ2-1, with TRBD2 matching over 7 bases. The CDR3 consists of 15 residues. Germline V gene sequence: CDR1 SGHTS, CDR2 YDEGEE. V shed 1 base, J shed 6 bases, and the junction held 7 bases outside the gene matches. Here the CDR3 DNA reads TGTGCCAGCAGCTTGCGGGGGGAACCTCTCAATGAGCAGTTCTTC. Its translation is CASSLRGEPLNEQFF.

The chain is built from TRBV4-2 and TRBJ1-1; TRBD1 matches 8 bases. CDR1 is LGHNA and CDR2 is YNFKEQ in the germline V gene. V was pared by 4 bases and J by 5 bases, with 9 bases of the junction left unmatched. The CDR3 loop spans 15 amino acids. The CDR3 loop reads CASSPRTGLWTEAFF. In DNA form, the CDR3 reads TGTGCCAGCAGCCCCCGGACAGGGTTGTGGACTGAAGCTTTCTTT.

V and J are TRBV19 and TRBJ2-3, with 8 bases that match TRBD2. CDR1 and CDR2 from the germline V gene are LNHDA and SQIVND (reference sequence). The V and J ends lost 5 bases and 3 bases, in that order; junction bases with no gene match: 10. This CDR3 is 16 amino acids long. CDR3 in DNA: TGTGCCAGTAGTGGCGCGTGGAGCGGGAGTACAGATACGCAGTATTTT. Amino acid sequence: CASSGAWSGSTDTQYF.

The chain is built from TRBV7-2 and TRBJ1-4, with unresolved D. CDR1 SGHTA and CDR2 FQGNSA come from the germline V gene. CDR3 length: 15 amino acids. V dropped 5 bases and J dropped 5 bases, with 15 bases sitting between them. The CDR3 nucleotides are TGTGCCAGCAGCCCAGTCCACAGCTTCAATGAAAAACTGTTTTTT. This gives the protein CASSPVHSFNEKLFF.

The rearrangement joins TRBV12-3 or TRBV12-4 to TRBJ2-7, with D tentatively TRBD2 (6 bases). The ends were cut back, 3 bases at V and 7 bases at J, with 10 bases in the middle. This CDR3 is 12 amino acids long. The CDR3 DNA is TGTGCCAGCAGTTTGCCCGGAGGGGAGCAGTACTTC. It is translated as CASSLPGGEQYF.

V is TRBV21-1 and J is TRBJ1-1; the table's D call TRBD1 went unverified against the DNA. TRBV21-1 is a known pseudogene. The CDR3 has 14 residues. CDR3 loop: CASRHRGRGTEAFF. The CDR3 DNA is TGTGCCAGCAGGCACAGGGGACGTGGAACTGAAGCTTTCTTT.

The J gene is TRBJ1-4, the V gene TRBV7-2, with D possibly matching TRBD1 (5 bases). Germline V CDR1 and CDR2: SGHTA, FQGNSA. V lost 1 base and J 7 bases, leaving 13 bases between the germline ends. This CDR3 spans 15 amino acids. The CDR3 coding sequence is TGTGCCAGCAGCTTAGGGGGCAGGGATACTGAAAAACTGTTTTTT. It yields the protein CASSLGGRDTEKLFF.

V is TRBV7-2 and J is TRBJ1-2; the match to TRBD1 covers 10 bases. The CDR3 runs 17 residues. CDR1 is SGHTA and CDR2 is FQGNSA in the germline V gene. Unmatched junction bases numbered 13, after V lost 5 bases and J lost 4 bases. The CDR3 sequence is CASSPGGDRGIGYGYTF. CDR3 in DNA: TGTGCCAGCAGCCCTGGGGGGGACAGGGGCATCGGCTATGGCTACACCTTC.

This chain joins TRBV10-3 and TRBJ1-2, with 12 bases identical to TRBD1. Germline V gene lookup returns CDR1 ENHRY and CDR2 SYGVKD. Trimming took 10 bases from V and 3 from J; bases not matched to a gene: 9. This CDR3 has 15 amino acids. CDR3 bases: TGTGCCAACTCCGGGACAGGGGGCGCAGACTATGGCTACACCTTC. This gives the protein CANSGTGGADYGYTF.

The rearrangement joins TRBV5-4 to TRBJ1-5, with 9 bases lining up with TRBD1. The CDR3 covers 14 residues. From germline, CDR1 is SGHNT and CDR2 YYREEE (reference sequence). The ends lost 4 bases at V and 5 bases at J; junction bases unmatched: 4. This CDR3 is CASSTGGEDQPQHF. As DNA, the CDR3 is TGTGCCAGCAGCACAGGGGGCGAGGATCAGCCCCAGCATTTT. The full variable domain, in which reference TRBV5-4 and TRBJ1-5 provide the parts outside the CDR3, is ETGVTQSPTHLIKTRGQQVTLRCSSQSGHNTVSWYQQALGQGPQFIFQYYREEENGRGNFPPRFSGLQFPNYSSELNVNALELDDSALYLCASSTGGEDQPQHFGDGTRLSIL.

The chain links TRBV6-5 to TRBJ2-3, with 9 bases identical to TRBD1. Germline V CDR1 and CDR2: MNHEY, SVGAGI. The V gene end was trimmed by 2 bases and the J gene end by 3 bases; junction bases not matched to a gene: 6. The CDR3 runs to 16 residues. The CDR3 coding sequence is TGTGCCAGCAGTTACACGGGACAGGGCAAGACAGATACGCAGTATTTT. Amino acid sequence: CASSYTGQGKTDTQYF.

V usage is TRBV27 and J usage is TRBJ2-3, with 10 bases fitting TRBD1. V shed 6 bases and J 5 bases; nucleotides not matched to a gene: 5. This CDR3 comprises 14 residues. CDR1 is MNHEY and CDR2 is SMNVEV in the germline V gene (reference sequence). CDR3 in amino acids: CASSPGQGIDTQYF. In nucleotides, the CDR3 is TGTGCCAGCAGCCCGGGACAGGGGATAGATACGCAGTATTTT.

The rearrangement links TRBV9 to TRBJ1-2, with a possible D match to TRBD1 (5 bases). This CDR3 contains 15 residues. Germline V gene data show CDR1 as SGDLS and CDR2 as YYNGEE. Trimming cost V 4 bases and J 5 bases, with 18 bases left between them. CDR3 region: CASSSRAGGEYGYTF. In nucleotides, the CDR3 is TGTGCCAGCAGCTCCCGGGCCGGGGGGGAGTATGGCTACACCTTC.